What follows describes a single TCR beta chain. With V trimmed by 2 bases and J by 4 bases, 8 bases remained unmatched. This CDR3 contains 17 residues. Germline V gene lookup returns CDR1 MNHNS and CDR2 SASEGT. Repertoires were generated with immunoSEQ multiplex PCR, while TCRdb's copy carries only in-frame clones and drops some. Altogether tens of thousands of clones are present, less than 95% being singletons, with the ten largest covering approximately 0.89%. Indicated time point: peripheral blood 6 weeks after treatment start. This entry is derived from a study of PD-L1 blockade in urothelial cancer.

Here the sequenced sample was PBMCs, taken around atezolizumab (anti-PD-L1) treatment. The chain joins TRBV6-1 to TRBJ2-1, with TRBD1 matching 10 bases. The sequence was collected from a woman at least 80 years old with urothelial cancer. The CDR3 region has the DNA TGTGCCAGCAGTGAAAGGCGAACGGGACAGGGGTACAATGAGCAGTTCTTC. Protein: CASSERRTGQGYNEQFF.